This TCR beta chain was sequenced for a study of blood T cell repertoires in COVID-19. Clones were sequenced by immunoSEQ multiplex PCR, and TCRdb holds only the in-frame ones, with some missing. The sample lists 250,000 or so clones, approximately 80% occurring once. Sample: peripheral blood. The origin of this receptor is a man in his forties or fifties who had recovered from COVID-19.

In nucleotides, the CDR3 is TGTGCCAGCAGCAAAAGACAGGTTGGCTACACCTTC. Protein: CASSKRQVGYTF. The chain uses TRBV5-6 and TRBJ1-2; possible D gene TRBD1, 6 bases. V was shortened by 4 bases and J by 7 bases, with 11 bases between the two germline ends. The CDR3 has 12 residues. Looked up from germline, CDR1 is SGHDT and CDR2 is YYEEEE.